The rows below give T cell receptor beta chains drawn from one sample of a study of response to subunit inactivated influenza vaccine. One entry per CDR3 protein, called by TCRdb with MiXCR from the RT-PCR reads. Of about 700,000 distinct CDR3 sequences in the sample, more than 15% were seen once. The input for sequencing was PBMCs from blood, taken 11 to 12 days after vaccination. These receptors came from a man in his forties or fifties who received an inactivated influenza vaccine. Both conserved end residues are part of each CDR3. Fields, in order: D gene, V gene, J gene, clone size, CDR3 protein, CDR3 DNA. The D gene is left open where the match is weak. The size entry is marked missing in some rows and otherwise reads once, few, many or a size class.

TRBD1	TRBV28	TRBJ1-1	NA	CASRPGQPITEAFF	TGTGCCAGCAGACCGGGACAGCCGATCACTGAAGCTTTCTTT
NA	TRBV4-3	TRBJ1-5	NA	CASSQEAGKNQPQHF	TGCGCCAGCAGCCAAGAAGCGGGGAAAAATCAGCCCCAGCATTTT
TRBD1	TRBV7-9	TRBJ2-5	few	CASSFQGTAQETQYF	TGTGCCAGCAGCTTCCAAGGGACAGCCCAAGAGACCCAGTACTTC
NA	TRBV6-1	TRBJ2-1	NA	CASSEVEGPYNEQFF	TGTGCCAGCAGTGAAGTGGAGGGACCCTACAATGAGCAGTTCTTC
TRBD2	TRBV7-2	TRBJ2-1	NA	CASRLGREGRNEQFF	TGTGCCAGCCGCCTCGGGCGGGAGGGCCGAAATGAGCAGTTCTTC
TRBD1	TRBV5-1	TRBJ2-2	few	CASSLQDRVGELFF	TGCGCCAGCAGCCTCCAAGACAGGGTTGGGGAGCTGTTTTTT
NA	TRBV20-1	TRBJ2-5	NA	CSARGAKETQYF	TGCAGTGCTAGGGGGGCCAAAGAGACCCAGTACTTC
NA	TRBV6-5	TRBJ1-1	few	CASSYTGGMNTEAFF	TGTGCCAGCAGTTACACCGGGGGCATGAACACTGAAGCTTTCTTT
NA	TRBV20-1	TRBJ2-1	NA	CSAGGPARDEQFF	TGCAGTGCTGGAGGGCCGGCGAGGGATGAGCAGTTCTTC
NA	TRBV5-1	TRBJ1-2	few	CASSAREGYGYTF	TGCGCCAGCAGCGCCAGGGAAGGCTATGGCTACACCTTC
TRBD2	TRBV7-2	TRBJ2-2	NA	CASSLLRTSGITGELFF	TGTGCCAGCAGCTTACTACGGACTAGCGGGATCACCGGGGAGCTGTTTTTT
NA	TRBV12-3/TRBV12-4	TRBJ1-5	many	CASSLRGANQPQHF	TGTGCCAGCAGTTTACGGGGGGCGAATCAGCCCCAGCATTTT
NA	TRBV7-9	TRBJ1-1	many	CASSLGPRDTEAFF	TGTGCCAGCAGCTTAGGCCCTCGGGACACTGAAGCTTTCTTT
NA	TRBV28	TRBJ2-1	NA	CASRPGRGPYNEQFF	TGTGCCAGCCGACCGGGTCGGGGCCCCTACAATGAGCAGTTCTTC
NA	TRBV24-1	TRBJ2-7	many	CATSEGGTYEQYF	TGTGCCACCAGTGAGGGGGGCACTTACGAGCAGTACTTC
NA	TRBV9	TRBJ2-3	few	CASSAPEATDTQYF	TGTGCCAGCAGCGCCCCGGAGGCCACAGATACGCAGTATTTT
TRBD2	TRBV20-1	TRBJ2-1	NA	CSARDTLAGYNEQFF	TGCAGTGCTAGAGATACTCTAGCGGGGTACAATGAGCAGTTCTTC
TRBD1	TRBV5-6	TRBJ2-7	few	CASSLSDRTSVYEQYF	TGTGCCAGCAGTCTCTCGGACAGGACCTCCGTCTACGAGCAGTACTTC
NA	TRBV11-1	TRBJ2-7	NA	CASSVGRTEAYEQYF	TGTGCCAGCAGCGTCGGCCGGACAGAGGCCTACGAGCAGTACTTC
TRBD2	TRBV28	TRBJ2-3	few	CASSPGLARTTDTQYF	TGTGCCAGCAGCCCCGGACTAGCGAGAACCACAGATACGCAGTATTTT
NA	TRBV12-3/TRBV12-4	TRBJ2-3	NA	CASSLEVATDTQYF	TGTGCCAGCAGTTTAGAGGTAGCCACAGATACGCAGTATTTT
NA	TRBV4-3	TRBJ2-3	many	CASSQDPARGSTDTQYF	TGCGCCAGCAGCCAAGACCCCGCACGGGGGAGCACAGATACGCAGTATTTT
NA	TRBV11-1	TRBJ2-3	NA	CASSLEPGPPVSTDTQYF	TGTGCCAGCAGCTTAGAACCGGGACCCCCCGTGAGCACAGATACGCAGTATTTT
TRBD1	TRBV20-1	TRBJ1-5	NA	CSARAGGQPQHF	TGCAGTGCTAGAGCAGGGGGTCAGCCCCAGCATTTT
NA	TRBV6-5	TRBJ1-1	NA	CASSKINTEAFF	TGTGCCAGCAGTAAGATCAACACTGAAGCTTTCTTT
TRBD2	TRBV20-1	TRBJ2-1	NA	CSASVTSVSYNEQFF	TGCAGTGCTAGTGTGACTAGCGTTTCCTACAATGAGCAGTTCTTC
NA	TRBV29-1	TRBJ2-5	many	CSVEAGRETQYF	TGCAGCGTTGAGGCGGGTAGAGAGACCCAGTACTTC
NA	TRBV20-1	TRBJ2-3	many	CSASPDTQYF	TGCAGTGCTAGCCCAGATACGCAGTATTTT
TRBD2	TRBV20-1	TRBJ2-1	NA	CSAVAGGAYNEQFF	TGCAGTGCCGTAGCGGGAGGAGCTTACAATGAGCAGTTCTTC
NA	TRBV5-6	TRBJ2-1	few	CASSLVWRAEQFF	TGTGCCAGCAGCTTGGTTTGGAGGGCTGAGCAGTTCTTC
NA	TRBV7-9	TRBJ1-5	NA	CASSLADRQPQHF	TGTGCCAGCAGCTTAGCGGACCGTCAGCCCCAGCATTTT
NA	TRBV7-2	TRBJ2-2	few	CASSLLWGGAGELFF	TGTGCCAGCAGCTTACTTTGGGGTGGGGCCGGGGAGCTGTTTTTT
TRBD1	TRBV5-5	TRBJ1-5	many	CASSVGTGNQPQHF	TGTGCCAGCAGCGTCGGGACAGGTAATCAGCCCCAGCATTTT
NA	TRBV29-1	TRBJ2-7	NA	CSVTQGNHEQYF	TGCAGCGTAACCCAGGGGAACCACGAGCAGTACTTC
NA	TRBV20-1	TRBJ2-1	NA	CSANQGNEQFF	TGCAGTGCGAATCAGGGCAATGAGCAGTTCTTC
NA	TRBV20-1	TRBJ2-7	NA	CSARPGPRSYEQYF	TGCAGTGCTAGACCGGGACCACGGTCCTACGAGCAGTACTTC
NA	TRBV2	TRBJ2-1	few	CASSEGLASYNEQFF	TGTGCCAGCAGTGAGGGGCTAGCGAGTTACAATGAGCAGTTCTTC
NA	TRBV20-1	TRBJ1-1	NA	CSATQAGDTEAFF	TGCAGTGCCACCCAGGCCGGGGACACTGAAGCTTTCTTT
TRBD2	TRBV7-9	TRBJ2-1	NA	CASSHGLAESYNEQFF	TGTGCCAGCAGCCATGGACTAGCGGAGAGTTACAATGAGCAGTTCTTC
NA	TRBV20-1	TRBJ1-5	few	CSAKTEINQPQHF	TGCAGTGCTAAGACAGAAATCAATCAGCCCCAGCATTTT
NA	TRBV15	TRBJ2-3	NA	CATSKARADTQYF	TGTGCCACCAGCAAAGCCCGTGCAGATACGCAGTATTTT
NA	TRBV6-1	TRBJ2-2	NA	CASRALRNTGELFF	TGTGCCAGCAGGGCCCTTCGTAACACCGGGGAGCTGTTTTTT
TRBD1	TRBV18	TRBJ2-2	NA	CASSPDDRANTGELFF	TGTGCCAGCTCACCCGACGACAGGGCGAACACCGGGGAGCTGTTTTTT
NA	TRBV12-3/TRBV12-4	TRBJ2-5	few	CASSKSGQQETQYF	TGTGCCAGCAGCAAAAGTGGACAGCAAGAGACCCAGTACTTC
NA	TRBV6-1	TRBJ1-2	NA	CASSSGGGPGNYGYTF	TGTGCCAGCAGCTCCGGAGGGGGGCCTGGGAACTATGGCTACACCTTC
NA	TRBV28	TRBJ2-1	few	CASRLSYNEQFF	TGTGCCAGCAGGCTCTCCTACAATGAGCAGTTCTTC
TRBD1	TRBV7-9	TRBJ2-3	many	CASSLDRGNTDTQYF	TGTGCCAGCAGCTTAGACAGGGGAAACACAGATACGCAGTATTTT
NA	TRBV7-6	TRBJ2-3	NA	CASSLGGGASTDTQYF	TGTGCCAGCAGCTTAGGAGGAGGCGCTAGCACAGATACGCAGTATTTT
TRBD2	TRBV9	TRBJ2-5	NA	CASSARELGGVAQYF	TGTGCCAGCAGCGCGCGGGAGTTGGGGGGAGTGGCCCAGTACTTC
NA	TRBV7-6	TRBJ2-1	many	CASSLWAGAYNEQFF	TGTGCCAGCAGCTTATGGGCAGGGGCGTACAATGAGCAGTTCTTC
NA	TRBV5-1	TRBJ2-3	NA	CASSDPRYTDTQYF	TGCGCCAGCAGCGATCCCCGTTACACAGATACGCAGTATTTT
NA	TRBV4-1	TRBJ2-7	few	CASSQGVGEQYF	TGCGCCAGCAGCCAAGGTGTAGGCGAGCAGTACTTC
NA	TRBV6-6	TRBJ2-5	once	CASSRLRVETQYF	TGTGCCAGCAGCCGTCTTAGGGTCGAGACCCAGTACTTC
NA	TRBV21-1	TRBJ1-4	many	CASSNDRGRYEKLFF	TGTGCCAGCAGCAACGACAGGGGAAGATATGAAAAACTGTTTTTT
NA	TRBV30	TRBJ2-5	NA	CAWRSGETQYF	TGTGCCTGGAGATCTGGGGAGACCCAGTACTTC
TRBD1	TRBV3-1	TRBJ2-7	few	CASSPLTGTGGYEQYF	TGTGCCAGCAGCCCCCTCACCGGGACAGGGGGATACGAGCAGTACTTC
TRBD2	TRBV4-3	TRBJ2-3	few	CASSPAAGGATDTQYF	TGCGCCAGCAGCCCTGCGGCCGGGGGGGCCACAGATACGCAGTATTTT
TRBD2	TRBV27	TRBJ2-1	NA	CASSSAAGVGNEQFF	TGTGCCAGCAGTTCCGCGGCGGGGGTGGGCAATGAGCAGTTCTTC
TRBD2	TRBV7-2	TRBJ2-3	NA	CASSSGTSGFTDTQYF	TGTGCCAGCAGCTCCGGGACTAGCGGTTTCACAGATACGCAGTATTTT
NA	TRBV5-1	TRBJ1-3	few	CASSPSGISGNTIYF	TGCGCCAGCAGCCCGTCGGGGATCTCTGGAAACACCATATATTTT